The 8 T cell receptor beta chains given below trace back to one sample, sequenced in a study of blood T cell repertoires in COVID-19. Using immunoSEQ multiplex PCR, the repertoire was profiled, and TCRdb retains in-frame clones only, with some absent. This sample has fewer than 75,000 clones, with approximately 91% found just once. Sequences were obtained from peripheral blood. The receptors derive from a man between 70 and 80 years old with acute or convalescent COVID-19.

V gene TRBV1 combines with J gene TRBJ2-7; TRBD2 is the table's D call, not checked against the DNA. TRBV1 is a pseudogene. The CDR3 contains 14 residues. The CDR3 DNA reads TGCACCAGCAGCCAAGATTTCGGGGTCTACGAGCAGTACTTC. It specifies CTSSQDFGVYEQYF.

The chain couples TRBV5-6 to TRBJ2-7; TRBD1 agrees at 10 bases. The CDR3 consists of 16 residues. The V gene end was trimmed by 4 bases and the J gene end by 2 bases; junction bases not matched to a gene: 9. CDR1 is SGHDT and CDR2 is YYEEEE in the germline V gene. In nucleotides, the CDR3 is TGTGCCAGCAGCCTTCCGGGACAGGGGAGGACCTACGAGCAGTACTTC. Its protein is CASSLPGQGRTYEQYF.

The J gene is TRBJ1-4, the V gene TRBV5-1; D gene ambiguous. Germline lookup yields CDR1 SGHRS and CDR2 YFSETQ. V was pared by 2 bases and J by 4 bases, with 6 bases between. The CDR3 covers 13 residues. As DNA, the CDR3 is TGCGCCAGCAGCTTCGGGGTTAATGAAAAACTGTTTTTT. It encodes CASSFGVNEKLFF.

The J gene is TRBJ2-3, the V gene TRBV7-2; 8 bases are shared with TRBD2. The CDR3 is 17 amino acids. The germline V gene encodes CDR1 SGHTA and CDR2 FQGNSA. The V gene end was trimmed by 2 bases and the J gene end by 8 bases; junction bases not matched to a gene: 15. CDR3 nucleotides: TGTGCCAGCAGCTTACACAGGCGGGGGGCCTCCCCAGGTACGCAGTATTTT. Translating gives CASSLHRRGASPGTQYF.

In this sample, this clone turned up a few times. As DNA, the CDR3 is TGTGCCAGCAGCCCTAGTCGGGGTGGGGCCCTCCACTTT. Residues: CASSPSRGGALHF. The V call is TRBV7-2, the J call TRBJ1-6; D ambiguous. V lost 5 bases and J lost 14, with 16 bases in between. Germline assignment: CDR1 SGHTA and CDR2 FQGNSA. The CDR3 loop spans 13 amino acids. Together with reference TRBV7-2 and TRBJ1-6, the CDR3 gives the full variable domain: GAGVSQSPSNKVTEKGKDVELRCDPISGHTALYWYRQSLGQGLEFLIYFQGNSAPDKSGLPSDRFSAERTGGSVSTLTIQRTQQEDSAVYLCASSPSRGGALHFGNGTRLTVT.

This clone came up a few times. The J gene is TRBJ1-6, the V gene TRBV12-3 or TRBV12-4; D is unresolved. V lost 5 bases to trimming and J lost 8 bases, with 10 bases between them. The CDR3 covers 13 residues. CDR3 protein: CASSSGSYSPLHF. CDR3 in DNA: TGTGCCAGCAGTAGCGGGTCTTATTCACCCCTCCACTTT.

The rearrangement uses TRBV4-2 and TRBJ1-1; weak D call: TRBD1 (5 bases). Trimming took 3 bases from V and 2 from J, leaving 19 bases between them. The CDR3 loop spans 17 amino acids. CDR1 and CDR2 from the germline V gene are LGHNA and YNFKEQ. CDR3 protein: CASSHGGGSSPNTEAFF. CDR3 DNA sequence: TGTGCCAGCAGCCATGGCGGGGGGAGTTCCCCCAACACTGAAGCTTTCTTT.

V gene TRBV2 combines with J gene TRBJ1-4; 8 nucleotides agree with TRBD1. Losses at the gene ends were 7 bases for V and 4 bases for J; bases not matched to a gene: 5. The CDR3 extends over 14 amino acids. From germline, CDR1 is SNHLY and CDR2 FYNNEI. CDR3 in DNA: TGTGCCAGCAATCCCGGACAGGGTAATGAAAAACTGTTTTTT. Its translation: CASNPGQGNEKLFF. Variable domain in full (rest from reference TRBV2 and TRBJ1-4): EPEVTQTPSHQVTQMGQEVILRCVPISNHLYFYWYRQILGQKVEFLVSFYNNEISEKSEIFDDQFSVERPDGSNFTLKIRSTKLEDSAMYFCASNPGQGNEKLFFGSGTQLSVL.